Below are 28 T cell receptor beta chains sequenced from a single sample in a study of cytomegalovirus exposure and HLA in healthy donors. TCRdb's table, derived via immunoSEQ multiplex PCR, lists solely in-frame clones and lacks some. The sample lists about 120,000 clones, roughly nine tenths occurring once. The sequenced material came from PBMCs. These receptor sequences come from a man in his late teens or twenties in good health and CMV-seropositive.

The chain has TRBV6-5 and TRBJ2-7; TRBD1 matches at 7 bases. The CDR3 is 16 residues long. J was trimmed by 3 bases and V by 0 bases; bases with no gene match: 8. In germline, CDR1 is MNHEY, CDR2 SVGAGI. The CDR3 sequence is CASSYSSGTVLYEQYF. The CDR3 nucleotides are TGTGCCAGCAGTTACTCCTCAGGGACAGTCCTCTACGAGCAGTACTTC.

The CDR3 protein is CASSYGEYSYEQYF. The CDR3 region has the DNA TGCGCCAGCAGTTATGGGGAGTACTCCTACGAGCAGTACTTC. The chain joins TRBV5-1 to TRBJ2-7; D perhaps matches TRBD2 (5 bases). CDR1 is SGHRS and CDR2 is YFSETQ in the germline V gene. Trimming shortened V by 5 bases and J by 0 bases, and 12 bases separated the two germline ends. The CDR3 has 14 residues.

V is TRBV15 and J is TRBJ1-4; D is possibly TRBD1 (5 bases). This CDR3 is built from 15 residues. Trimming pared 0 bases from V and 7 bases from J, leaving 12 bases between. The germline gives CDR1 LNHNV, CDR2 YYDKDF (reference sequence). The CDR3 region has the DNA TGTGCCACCAGCAGAGATCGTTCGGGGGGTGAAAAACTGTTTTTT. Its translation is CATSRDRSGGEKLFF.

The chain uses TRBV7-9 and TRBJ2-4, with 9 bases lining up with TRBD1. Per germline, CDR1 SEHNR and CDR2 FQNEAQ (reference sequence). The CDR3 is 17 amino acids. Trimming cost V 2 bases and J 2 bases; bases outside gene matches: 7. CDR3 loop: CASSLSGQGYPKNIQYF. For the CDR3, the DNA is TGTGCCAGCAGCTTATCGGGACAGGGCTACCCCAAAAACATTCAGTACTTC.

The CDR3, as DNA: TGTGCCTGGAGTTTTCGCGCTTTAACAGGGGGCGGGAAAGCTTTCTTT. This codes for CAWSFRALTGGGKAFF. V and J are TRBV30 and TRBJ1-1; 9 positions match TRBD1. The V gene's germline CDR1 is GTSNPN and CDR2 SVGIG (reference sequence). The CDR3 runs to 16 residues. J gave up 9 bases and V 2 bases, and 16 bases lay outside the gene matches. Combining the CDR3 with reference TRBV30 and TRBJ1-1 gives the whole variable domain SQTIHQWPATLVQPVGSPLSLECTVEGTSNPNLYWYRQAAGRGLQLLFYSVGIGQISSEVPQNLSASRPQDRQFILSSKKLLLSDSGFYLCAWSFRALTGGGKAFFGQGTRLTVV.

This clone appeared a single time. This sequence joins TRBV6-6 and TRBJ2-7, with TRBD2 as a possible D gene (6 bases). V lost 10 bases and J lost 4, with 20 bases in between. The CDR3 covers 14 residues. Germline CDR1 and CDR2: MNHNY and SVGAGI (reference sequence). CDR3 sequence reads: CATNSEGPKYEQYF. For the CDR3, the DNA is TGTGCCACCAATTCGGAGGGGCCAAAGTACGAGCAGTACTTC.

The rearrangement uses TRBV5-1 and TRBJ1-2; 7 positions match TRBD1. J was trimmed by 5 bases and V by 0 bases; bases with no gene match: 10. Germline CDR1 reads SGHRS; CDR2 reads YFSETQ. The CDR3 spans 16 residues. The CDR3 is CASSLGQVTGKYGYTF. The CDR3 coding sequence is TGCGCCAGCAGCTTGGGCCAGGTGACAGGGAAGTATGGCTACACCTTC.

The chain combines TRBV29-1 with TRBJ2-3; D unclear. Germline loops: CDR1 SQVTM, CDR2 ANQGSEA. V shed 3 bases and J shed 6 bases, with 16 bases lying between them. CDR3 length: 14 amino acids. The CDR3 here is CSVESGTLPDTQYF. In DNA, the CDR3 is TGCAGCGTTGAGTCAGGTACCCTGCCTGATACGCAGTATTTT.

The chain has TRBV5-1 and TRBJ2-7; TRBD1 is a possible D gene (7 bases). This CDR3 is 15 amino acids long. V was pared by 4 bases and J by 7 bases, with 21 bases between. Germline lookup yields CDR1 SGHRS and CDR2 YFSETQ. CDR3 in amino acids: CASSPQGGRLEEQYF. Here the CDR3 DNA reads TGCGCCAGCAGCCCGCAGGGGGGAAGGTTAGAGGAGCAGTACTTC. Supplemented by reference TRBV5-1 and TRBJ2-7, the full variable domain reads KAGVTQTPRYLIKTRGQQVTLSCSPISGHRSVSWYQQTPGQGLQFLFEYFSETQRNKGNFPGRFSGRQFSNSRSEMNVSTLELGDSALYLCASSPQGGRLEEQYFGPGTRLTVT.

This chain connects TRBV27 to TRBJ1-5, with TRBD1 as a possible D gene (5 bases). V lost 6 bases, J lost 5 bases, and 14 bases lay in between. The CDR3 totals 14 residues. CDR1 MNHEY and CDR2 SMNVEV come from the germline V gene (reference sequence). The CDR3 bases are TGTGCCAGCAGAAGAAGTGGACATGATCAGCCCCAGCATTTT. As protein: CASRRSGHDQPQHF.

The V call is TRBV30, the J call TRBJ2-2; 11 bases are a match to TRBD2. V dropped 8 bases and J dropped 5; count of bases not matched to a gene: 7. The CDR3 is made up of 14 amino acids. Per the germline V gene, CDR1 is GTSNPN and CDR2 is SVGIG (reference sequence). The CDR3 DNA is TGTGCCCTTAGCGGGGGGGCCTGGACCGGGGAGCTGTTTTTT. Amino acids: CALSGGAWTGELFF.

For the CDR3, the DNA is TGTGCCAGCAGTCCCCGGACCGGGGACAGTCATGAGACCCAGTACTTC. This gives the protein CASSPRTGDSHETQYF. The chain links TRBV7-6 to TRBJ2-5; TRBD1 matches at 7 bases. The CDR3 covers 16 residues. In germline, CDR1 is SGHVS, CDR2 FNYEAQ. V gave up 6 bases and J gave up 5 bases; unmatched junction bases: 15.

The rearrangement joins TRBV19 to TRBJ2-2; 8 bases line up with TRBD1. V lost 4 bases and J lost 6; bases outside the gene matches: 7. The CDR3 is 15 amino acids. Germline V gives CDR1 LNHDA, CDR2 SQIVND (reference sequence). The CDR3 region is CASSSASGGSGELFF. CDR3 coding DNA: TGTGCCAGTAGTAGCGCATCAGGGGGCTCCGGGGAGCTGTTTTTT.

V is TRBV5-8 and J is TRBJ2-2; 8 bases align to TRBD1. Germline loops: CDR1 SGHTS, CDR2 YDEGEE. CDR3 length equals 14 residues. Trimming took 2 bases from V and 6 from J; bases not matched to a gene: 3. In DNA, the CDR3 is TGTGCCAGCAGCTTCACCAGGGGGCCCGGGGAGCTGTTTTTT. It specifies CASSFTRGPGELFF.

This clone came up once. This chain connects TRBV6-5 to TRBJ1-5; TRBD1 matches at 8 bases. Germline CDR1 reads MNHEY; CDR2 reads SVGAGI. Trimming took 6 bases from V and 7 from J; bases not matched to a gene: 5. The CDR3 runs 13 residues. CDR3 sequence reads: CASSSQGDQPQHF. The DNA of the CDR3 is TGTGCCAGCAGCTCACAGGGGGACCAGCCCCAGCATTTT.

The CDR3 region is CASSLYEQYF. The DNA of the CDR3 is TGTGCCAGCAGTCTCTACGAGCAGTACTTC. The rearrangement links TRBV2 to TRBJ2-7; D remains ambiguous. V was trimmed by 5 bases and J by 3 bases, leaving 2 bases between them. The V gene's germline CDR1 is SNHLY and CDR2 FYNNEI. This CDR3 region has 10 residues.

This chain uses TRBV11-3 with TRBJ2-7; 8 nucleotides match TRBD1. The CDR3 consists of 15 residues. CDR1 is SGHNT, CDR2 YENEEA, per germline. Trimming cost V 5 bases and J 3 bases; bases outside gene matches: 9. In DNA form, the CDR3 reads TGTGCCAGCAGCCCCCGACAGGGGCCCAGCTACGAGCAGTACTTC. Translating gives CASSPRQGPSYEQYF.

This sequence joins TRBV11-2 and TRBJ1-3, with D unclear. With 1 base removed from V and 2 bases from J, the gap between germline ends came to 9 bases. The CDR3 is 15 residues long. Germline V CDR1 and CDR2: SGHAT, FQNNGV. In DNA, the CDR3 is TGTGCCAGCAGCTTAGGGGGAGCGGCTGGAAACACCATATATTTT. Protein product: CASSLGGAAGNTIYF.

The chain recombines TRBV2 with TRBJ1-6; 8 bases are a match to TRBD1. CDR1 and CDR2 from the germline V gene are SNHLY and FYNNEI. V lost 6 bases, J lost 10 bases, and 11 bases stayed unmatched. This CDR3 has 15 residues. DNA of the CDR3: TGTGCCAGCAGGGATGGACAGGGACCGGGATCACCCCTCCACTTT. As protein: CASRDGQGPGSPLHF.

The V gene is TRBV18, the J gene TRBJ2-7; 10 positions match TRBD1. With 5 bases clipped from V and 4 bases from J, the junction kept 8 bases outside the gene matches. This CDR3 has 15 amino acids. Per germline, CDR1 KGHSH and CDR2 LQKENI. The CDR3 loop reads CASSDRDRGWYEQYF. CDR3 bases: TGTGCCAGCTCAGACCGGGACAGGGGCTGGTACGAGCAGTACTTC.

This chain connects TRBV28 to TRBJ1-3; unclear D gene. V lost 7 bases and J 0 bases, leaving 19 bases between the germline ends. CDR1 and CDR2 (germline): MDHEN, SYDVKM. The CDR3 totals 17 residues. CDR3 protein: CASIPGYGSFSGNTIYF. In nucleotides, the CDR3 is TGTGCCAGCATCCCGGGGTATGGGTCCTTCTCTGGAAACACCATATATTTT.

V is TRBV6-1 and J is TRBJ2-2, with D maybe TRBD1 (5 bases). In germline, CDR1 is MNHNS, CDR2 SASEGT. There are 15 residues in the CDR3. Between the trimmed V and J ends, which lost 5 bases and 4 bases, there was a span of 14 bases. The CDR3 region has the DNA TGTGCCAGCAGTCCACATCAGGGTAGCACCGGGGAGCTGTTTTTT. As protein: CASSPHQGSTGELFF.

This chain joins TRBV4-1 and TRBJ2-1, with 7 positions matching TRBD2. The germline CDR1 and CDR2 sequences are MGHRA and YSYEKL. CDR3 length: 16 amino acids. V trimming: 0 bases; J trimming: 2 bases; junction bases outside the gene matches: 4. The CDR3 region has the DNA TGCGCCAGCAGCCAAGATCCGGGGGGTACCTACAATGAGCAGTTCTTC. Protein: CASSQDPGGTYNEQFF.

The chain links TRBV7-9 to TRBJ1-1; 8 positions match TRBD1. The V segment lost 5 bases and the J segment 6 bases; nucleotides outside the gene matches: 11. The germline V gene encodes CDR1 SEHNR and CDR2 FQNEAQ (reference sequence). The CDR3 has 15 amino acids. CDR3 region: CASSRNRQGAAEAFF. In DNA, the CDR3 is TGTGCCAGCAGCCGAAACCGGCAGGGGGCCGCTGAAGCTTTCTTT.

The chain links TRBV27 to TRBJ1-2, with a tentative D call TRBD1 (6 bases). V dropped 4 bases and J dropped 5 bases, with 17 bases sitting between them. This CDR3 region has 15 residues. CDR1 is MNHEY, CDR2 SMNVEV, per germline (reference sequence). The CDR3 here is CASSSRRGGGYGYTF. The CDR3 region has the DNA TGTGCCAGCAGTTCCCGACGGGGGGGCGGATATGGCTACACCTTC.

The chain has TRBV27 and TRBJ1-2; unclear D gene. Germline assignment: CDR1 MNHEY and CDR2 SMNVEV (reference sequence). The CDR3 sequence is 15 residues long. V was trimmed by 2 bases and J by 0 bases, leaving 10 bases between them. CDR3: CASSLEGLANYGYTF. The CDR3 nucleotides are TGTGCCAGCAGTTTAGAGGGTCTAGCTAACTATGGCTACACCTTC.

The chain uses TRBV5-4 and TRBJ2-1; no reliable D call. CDR1 SGHNT and CDR2 YYREEE come from the germline V gene (reference sequence). The V end was cut by 0 bases, the J end by 3 bases, with 10 bases between. The CDR3 runs 15 residues. The CDR3 region has the DNA TGTGCCAGCAGCTTGGACAGTTTGGGCTACAATGAGCAGTTCTTC. Its protein product is CASSLDSLGYNEQFF.

This sequence joins TRBV10-2 and TRBJ1-5, with a possible D match to TRBD1 (5 bases). CDR1 is WSHSY, CDR2 SAAADI, per germline. Trimming cost V 8 bases and J 5 bases, with 13 bases left between them. CDR3 length equals 13 residues. In DNA, the CDR3 is TGCGCCAGCCAATCGCAGGGTGATCAGCCCCAGCATTTT. The encoded protein is CASQSQGDQPQHF.